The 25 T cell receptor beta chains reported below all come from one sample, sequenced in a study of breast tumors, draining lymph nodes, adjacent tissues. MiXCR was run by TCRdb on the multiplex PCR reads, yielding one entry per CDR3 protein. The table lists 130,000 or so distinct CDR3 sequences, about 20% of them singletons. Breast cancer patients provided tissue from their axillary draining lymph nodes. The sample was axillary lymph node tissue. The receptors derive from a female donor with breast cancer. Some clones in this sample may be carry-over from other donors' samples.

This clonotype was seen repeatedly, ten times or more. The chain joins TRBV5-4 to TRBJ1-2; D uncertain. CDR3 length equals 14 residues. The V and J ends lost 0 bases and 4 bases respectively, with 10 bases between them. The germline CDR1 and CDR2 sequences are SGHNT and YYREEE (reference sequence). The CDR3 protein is CASSLEGGSYGYTF. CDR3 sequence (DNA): TGTGCCAGCAGCTTGGAGGGAGGCAGCTATGGCTACACCTTC.

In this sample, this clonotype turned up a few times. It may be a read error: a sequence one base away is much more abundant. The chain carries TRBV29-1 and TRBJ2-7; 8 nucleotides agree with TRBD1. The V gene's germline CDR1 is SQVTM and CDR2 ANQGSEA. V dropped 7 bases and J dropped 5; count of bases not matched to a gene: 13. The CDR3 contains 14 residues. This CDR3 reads CSGLRDRSPNEQYF. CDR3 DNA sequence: TGCAGCGGCCTCCGGGACAGGAGTCCCAACGAGCAGTACTTC.

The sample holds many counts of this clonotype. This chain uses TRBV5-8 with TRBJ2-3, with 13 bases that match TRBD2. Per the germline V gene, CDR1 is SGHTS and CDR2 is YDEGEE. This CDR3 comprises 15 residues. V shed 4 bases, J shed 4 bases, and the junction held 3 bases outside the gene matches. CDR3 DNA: TGTGCCAGCAGCCCCGGGACTAGCGGGGCAGATACGCAGTATTTT. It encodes CASSPGTSGADTQYF.

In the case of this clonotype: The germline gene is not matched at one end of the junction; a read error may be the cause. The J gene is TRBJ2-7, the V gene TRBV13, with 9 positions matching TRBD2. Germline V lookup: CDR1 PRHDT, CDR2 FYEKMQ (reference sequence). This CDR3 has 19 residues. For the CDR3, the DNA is TGTGCCAGCAGCCCCCCCTCGGGGACTAGCAGGAGGGTTGCCTACGGGCAGTACTTC. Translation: CASSPPSGTSRRVAYGQYF.

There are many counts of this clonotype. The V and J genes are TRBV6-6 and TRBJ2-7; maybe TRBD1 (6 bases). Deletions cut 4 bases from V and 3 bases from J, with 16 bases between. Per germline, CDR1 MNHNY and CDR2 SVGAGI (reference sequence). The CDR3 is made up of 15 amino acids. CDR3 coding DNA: TGTGCCAGCAGTTCGTTGTCGGGACACTTCTACGAGCAGTACTTC. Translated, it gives CASSSLSGHFYEQYF.

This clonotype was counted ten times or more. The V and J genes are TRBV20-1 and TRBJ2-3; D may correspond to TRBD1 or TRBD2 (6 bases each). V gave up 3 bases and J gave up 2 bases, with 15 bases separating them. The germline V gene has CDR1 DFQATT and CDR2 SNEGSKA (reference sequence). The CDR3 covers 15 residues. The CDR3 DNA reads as TGCAGTGCTAGGACGGGGGCGAATCCCACAGATACGCAGTATTTT. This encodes CSARTGANPTDTQYF.

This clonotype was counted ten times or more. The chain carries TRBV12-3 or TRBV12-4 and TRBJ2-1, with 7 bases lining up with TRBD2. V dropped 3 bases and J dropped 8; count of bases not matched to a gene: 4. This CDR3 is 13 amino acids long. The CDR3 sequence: CASSFQRGDEQFF. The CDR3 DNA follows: TGTGCCAGCAGTTTCCAGCGGGGCGATGAGCAGTTCTTC.

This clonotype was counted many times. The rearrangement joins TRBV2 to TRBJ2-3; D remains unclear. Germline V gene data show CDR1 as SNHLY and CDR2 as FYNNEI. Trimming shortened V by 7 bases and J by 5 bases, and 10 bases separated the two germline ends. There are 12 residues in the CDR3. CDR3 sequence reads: CASTSPLDTQYF. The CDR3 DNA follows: TGTGCCAGCACGTCGCCCCTAGATACGCAGTATTTT.

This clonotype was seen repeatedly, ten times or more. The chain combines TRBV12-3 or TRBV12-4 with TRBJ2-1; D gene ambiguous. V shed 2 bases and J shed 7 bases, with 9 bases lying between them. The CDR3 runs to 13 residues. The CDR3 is CASSLTVENEQFF. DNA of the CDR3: TGTGCCAGCAGTTTAACCGTCGAGAATGAGCAGTTCTTC.

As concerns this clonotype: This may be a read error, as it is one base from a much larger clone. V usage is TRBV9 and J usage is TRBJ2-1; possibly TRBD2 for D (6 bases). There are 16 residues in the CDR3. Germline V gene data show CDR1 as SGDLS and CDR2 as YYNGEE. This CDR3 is CAISETGEMIYNEQFF. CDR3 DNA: TGTGCCATCAGCGAAACGGGGGAGATGATTTACAATGAGCAGTTCTTC.

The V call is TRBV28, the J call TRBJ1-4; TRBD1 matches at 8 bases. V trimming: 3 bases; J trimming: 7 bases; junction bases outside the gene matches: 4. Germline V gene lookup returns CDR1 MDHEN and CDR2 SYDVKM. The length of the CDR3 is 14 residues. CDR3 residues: CASSLTGTGEKLFF. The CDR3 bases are TGTGCCAGCAGTTTGACAGGGACAGGTGAAAAACTGTTTTTT.

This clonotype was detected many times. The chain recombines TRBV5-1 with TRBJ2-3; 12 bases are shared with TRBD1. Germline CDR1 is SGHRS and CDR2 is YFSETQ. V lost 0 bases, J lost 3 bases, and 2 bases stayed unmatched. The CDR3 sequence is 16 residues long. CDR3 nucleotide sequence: TGCGCCAGCAGCTTGGGGGGACAGGGGGCAACAGATACGCAGTATTTT. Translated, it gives CASSLGGQGATDTQYF.

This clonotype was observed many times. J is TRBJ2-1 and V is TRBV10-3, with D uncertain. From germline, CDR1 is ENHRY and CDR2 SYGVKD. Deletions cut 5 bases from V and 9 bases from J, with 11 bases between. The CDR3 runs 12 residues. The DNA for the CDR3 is TGTGCCATCAGTAGCCCCTTCAGTGAGCAGTTCTTC. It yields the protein CAISSPFSEQFF.

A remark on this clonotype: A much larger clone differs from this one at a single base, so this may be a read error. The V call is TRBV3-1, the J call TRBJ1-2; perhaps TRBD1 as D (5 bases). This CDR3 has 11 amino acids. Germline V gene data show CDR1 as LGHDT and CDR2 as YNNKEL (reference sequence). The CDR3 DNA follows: TGTGCCAGCAGAGGGACGTCCGGCTGCACCTTC. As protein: CASRGTSGCTF.

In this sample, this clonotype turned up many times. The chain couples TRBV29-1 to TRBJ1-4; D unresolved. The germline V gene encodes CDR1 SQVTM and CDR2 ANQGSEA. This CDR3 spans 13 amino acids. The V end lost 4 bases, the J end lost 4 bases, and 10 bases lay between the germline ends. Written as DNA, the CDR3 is TGCAGCGTTGTTGACCAGATTAATGAAAAACTGTTTTTT. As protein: CSVVDQINEKLFF.

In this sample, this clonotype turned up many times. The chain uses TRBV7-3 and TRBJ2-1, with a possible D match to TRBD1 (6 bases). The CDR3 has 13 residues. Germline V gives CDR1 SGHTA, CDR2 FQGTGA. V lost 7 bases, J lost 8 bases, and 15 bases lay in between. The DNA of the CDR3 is TGTGCCAGCACCTTCGGGGCAGGGGATGAGCAGTTCTTC. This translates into CASTFGAGDEQFF.

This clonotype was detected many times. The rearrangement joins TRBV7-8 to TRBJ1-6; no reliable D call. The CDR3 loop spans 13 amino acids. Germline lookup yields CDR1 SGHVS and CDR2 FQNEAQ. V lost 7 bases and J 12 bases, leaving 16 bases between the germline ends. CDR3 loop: CASKRERQRPLHF. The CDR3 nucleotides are TGTGCCAGCAAGCGGGAACGCCAGAGACCCCTCCACTTT.

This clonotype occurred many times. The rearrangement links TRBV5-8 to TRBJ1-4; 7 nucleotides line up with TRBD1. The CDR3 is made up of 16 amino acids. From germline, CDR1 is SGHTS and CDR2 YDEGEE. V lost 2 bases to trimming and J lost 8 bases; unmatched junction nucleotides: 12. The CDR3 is CASSFSGTVRLEKLFF. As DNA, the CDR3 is TGTGCCAGCAGCTTTTCCGGGACAGTGAGGCTAGAAAAACTGTTTTTT. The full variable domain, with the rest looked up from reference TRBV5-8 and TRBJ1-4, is EAGVTQSPTHLIKTRGQQATLRCSPISGHTSVYWYQQALGLGLQFLLWYDEGEERNRGNFPPRFSGRQFPNYSSELNVNALELEDSALYLCASSFSGTVRLEKLFFGSGTQLSVL.

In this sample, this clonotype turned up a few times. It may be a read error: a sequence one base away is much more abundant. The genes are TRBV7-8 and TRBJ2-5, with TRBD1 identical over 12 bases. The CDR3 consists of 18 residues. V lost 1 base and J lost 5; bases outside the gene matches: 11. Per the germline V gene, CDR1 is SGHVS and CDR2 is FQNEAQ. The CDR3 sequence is CASSLEGTGGATFETQYF. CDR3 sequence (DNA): TGTGCCAGCAGCTTAGAGGGGACAGGGGGCGCGACCTTTGAGACCCAGTACTTC.

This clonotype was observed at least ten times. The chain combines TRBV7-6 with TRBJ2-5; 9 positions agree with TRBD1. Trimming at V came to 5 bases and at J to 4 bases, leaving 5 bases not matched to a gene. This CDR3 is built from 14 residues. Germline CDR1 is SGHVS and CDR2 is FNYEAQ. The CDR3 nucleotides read TGTGCCAGCAGCCCAAGGACAGGGGCAGAGACCCAGTACTTC. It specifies CASSPRTGAETQYF.

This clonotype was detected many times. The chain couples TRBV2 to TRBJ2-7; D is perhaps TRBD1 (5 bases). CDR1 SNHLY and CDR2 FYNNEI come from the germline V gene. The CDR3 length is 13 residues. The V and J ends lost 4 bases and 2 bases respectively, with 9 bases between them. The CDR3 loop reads CASSGQGPYEQYF. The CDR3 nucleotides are TGTGCCAGCAGTGGGCAGGGCCCCTACGAGCAGTACTTC.

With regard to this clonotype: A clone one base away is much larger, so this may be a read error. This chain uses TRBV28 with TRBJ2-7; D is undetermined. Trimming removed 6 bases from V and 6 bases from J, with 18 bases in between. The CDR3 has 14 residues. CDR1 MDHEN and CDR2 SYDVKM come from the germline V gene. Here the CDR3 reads CASSPLGALGEQYF. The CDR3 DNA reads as TGTGCCAGCAGCCCCCTGGGTGCACTCGGCGAGCAGTACTTC.

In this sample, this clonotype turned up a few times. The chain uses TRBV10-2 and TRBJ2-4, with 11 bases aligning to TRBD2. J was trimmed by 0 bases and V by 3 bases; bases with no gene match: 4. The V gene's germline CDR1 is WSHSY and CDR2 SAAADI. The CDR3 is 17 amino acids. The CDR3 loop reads CASSDRLAGLAKNIQYF. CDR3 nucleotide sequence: TGCGCCAGCAGTGATAGACTAGCGGGGTTAGCCAAAAACATTCAGTACTTC.

CDR3: CASSFRRRTRTDTQYF. The DNA for the CDR3 is TGTGCCAGCAGTTTCCGGCGACGGACTCGCACAGATACGCAGTATTTT. V is TRBV28 and J is TRBJ2-3; a possible D gene is TRBD2 (5 bases). The V and J ends lost 3 bases and 1 base respectively, with 14 bases between them. The length of the CDR3 is 16 residues. CDR1 and CDR2 from the germline V gene are MDHEN and SYDVKM. The complete variable domain, with remaining parts taken from reference TRBV28 and TRBJ2-3, reads DVKVTQSSRYLVKRTGEKVFLECVQDMDHENMFWYRQDPGLGLRLIYFSYDVKMKEKGDIPEGYSVSREKKERFSLILESASTNQTSMYLCASSFRRRTRTDTQYFGPGTRLTVL.

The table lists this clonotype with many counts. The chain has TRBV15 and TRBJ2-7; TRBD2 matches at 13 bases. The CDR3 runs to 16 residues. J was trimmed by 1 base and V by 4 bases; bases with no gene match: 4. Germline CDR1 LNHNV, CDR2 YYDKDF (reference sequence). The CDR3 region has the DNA TGTGCCACCAGCAACCCACTAGCGGGAGGGTCCTACGAGCAGTACTTC. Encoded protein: CATSNPLAGGSYEQYF.